This passage covers 27 T cell receptor beta chains from one sample sequenced in a study of blood T cell repertoires in COVID-19. Clones were sequenced by immunoSEQ multiplex PCR, and TCRdb holds only the in-frame ones, with some missing. This table holds 160,000 or so clones, 80% found once. The material sequenced was peripheral blood. The source of these receptors is a man aged 55 to 70 with acute or convalescent COVID-19.

With respect to this clone: Other DNA sequences in the same sample also yield this CDR3. The V call is TRBV4-1, the J call TRBJ1-2; 8 bases line up with TRBD1. After removal of 3 bases from V and 3 bases from J, the junction contained 3 bases not matched to a gene. The CDR3 spans 14 residues. Germline V gene lookup returns CDR1 MGHRA and CDR2 YSYEKL. CDR3 sequence (DNA): TGCGCCAGCAGCCAGCCGACAGGGGACTATGGCTACACCTTC. It codes for CASSQPTGDYGYTF.

This clone was observed a single time. The rearrangement links TRBV4-2 to TRBJ1-3; no definite D call. The CDR3 length is 16 residues. Germline lookup yields CDR1 LGHNA and CDR2 YNFKEQ. V gave up 0 bases and J gave up 0 bases, with 9 bases separating them. CDR3: CASSQDPRSSGNTIYF. CDR3 DNA: TGTGCCAGCAGCCAAGATCCAAGGAGCTCTGGAAACACCATATATTTT.

The rearrangement joins TRBV7-2 to TRBJ2-6, with D possibly being TRBD1 (5 bases). Germline CDR1 is SGHTA and CDR2 is FQGNSA. Trimming took off 5 bases at V and 0 bases at J, with 14 bases between the two ends. The CDR3 is made up of 17 amino acids. CDR3 nucleotides: TGTGCCAGCAGCGCCCGACAGACCCGCTCTGGGGCCAACGTCCTGACTTTC. The encoded protein is CASSARQTRSGANVLTF.

Comments on this clone: The same CDR3 is also encoded by other DNA sequences in this sample. This chain connects TRBV9 to TRBJ2-7; D is possibly TRBD2 (6 bases). The CDR3 sequence is 14 residues long. Per the germline V gene, CDR1 is SGDLS and CDR2 is YYNGEE. The ends were cut back, 0 bases at V and 2 bases at J, with 9 bases in the middle. The CDR3 sequence is CASSVDAGPYEQYF. DNA of the CDR3: TGTGCCAGCAGCGTAGATGCGGGACCCTACGAGCAGTACTTC.

This chain uses TRBV7-2 with TRBJ1-2, with TRBD1 as a possible D gene (5 bases). CDR1 is SGHTA and CDR2 is FQGNSA in the germline V gene. Trimming took 5 bases from V and 1 from J, leaving 23 bases between them. The CDR3 covers 18 residues. The CDR3 loop is CASSPRGLGGGGNYGYTF. The CDR3 DNA is TGTGCCAGCAGCCCTAGGGGCCTAGGCGGGGGAGGTAACTATGGCTACACCTTC.

The rearrangement joins TRBV7-9 to TRBJ2-7; 12 bases align to TRBD2. V lost 8 bases and J lost 3; bases outside the gene matches: 2. The CDR3 is made up of 13 amino acids. Germline V gene lookup returns CDR1 SEHNR and CDR2 FQNEAQ (reference sequence). CDR3 sequence: CASRLAGDYEQYF. The DNA of the CDR3 is TGTGCCAGCCGACTAGCGGGGGACTACGAGCAGTACTTC.

This sequence joins TRBV9 and TRBJ1-4, with a possible D match to TRBD1 (5 bases). V was cut by 1 base and J by 0 bases, with 10 bases left in between. Germline loops: CDR1 SGDLS, CDR2 YYNGEE. The CDR3 length is 16 residues. The CDR3 sequence is CASSVHDRSTNEKLFF. Written as DNA, the CDR3 is TGTGCCAGCAGCGTACATGACAGATCAACTAATGAAAAACTGTTTTTT.

The V gene is TRBV5-4, the J gene TRBJ2-1, with TRBD1 as a possible D gene (6 bases). From germline, CDR1 is SGHNT and CDR2 YYREEE (reference sequence). Trimming took off 6 bases at V and 0 bases at J, with 13 bases between the two ends. This CDR3 comprises 15 residues. CDR3: CASNPGDPSYNEQFF. CDR3 in DNA: TGTGCCAGCAACCCAGGGGATCCCTCCTACAATGAGCAGTTCTTC.

The gene calls are TRBV4-3 and TRBJ1-1; D is perhaps TRBD1 (5 bases). The CDR3 totals 15 residues. Trimming removed 0 bases at V and 5 bases at J, with 13 bases between. Germline V gene sequence: CDR1 LGHNA, CDR2 YSLEER. The CDR3 bases are TGCGCCAGCAGCCAAGATCGTCGGAGGGGAACTGAAGCTTTCTTT. It codes for CASSQDRRRGTEAFF.

This clone occurred once. The V and J genes are TRBV20-1 and TRBJ1-1; 7 bases map to TRBD1. This CDR3 has 11 amino acids. Per germline, CDR1 DFQATT and CDR2 SNEGSKA (reference sequence). The CDR3 protein is CREGADTEAFF. CDR3 nucleotides: TGCAGGGAGGGGGCGGACACTGAAGCTTTCTTT.

The rearrangement links TRBV6-5 to TRBJ1-4, with D possibly TRBD1 on 5 matching bases. This CDR3 is 15 amino acids long. The V end was cut by 5 bases, the J end by 8 bases, with 18 bases between. CDR1 and CDR2 from the germline V gene are MNHEY and SVGAGI. CDR3 residues: CASSPRGTLGEKLFF. As DNA, the CDR3 is TGTGCCAGCAGTCCCCGGGGGACCCTAGGCGAAAAACTGTTTTTT.

The chain joins TRBV30 to TRBJ2-1, with unresolved D. There are 13 residues in the CDR3. CDR1 GTSNPN and CDR2 SVGIG come from the germline V gene (reference sequence). V was trimmed by 3 bases and J by 10 bases, leaving 16 bases between them. In nucleotides, the CDR3 is TGTGCCTGGAGGCTCGGGTCCCTTGGGGAGCAGTTCTTC. It yields the protein CAWRLGSLGEQFF.

This clone was seen once. This sequence joins TRBV13 and TRBJ2-2, with a weak D call TRBD2 (6 bases). Germline V lookup: CDR1 PRHDT, CDR2 FYEKMQ (reference sequence). The CDR3 loop spans 13 amino acids. Trimming stripped 4 bases from V and 6 bases from J, with 9 bases between. CDR3 DNA sequence: TGTGCCAGCAGCTCCCGGGACTCCGGGGAGCTGTTTTTT. It is translated as CASSSRDSGELFF.

The rearrangement links TRBV4-2 to TRBJ2-7; weak D call: TRBD2 (6 bases). The CDR3 totals 15 residues. The germline gives CDR1 LGHNA, CDR2 YNFKEQ. V was trimmed by 0 bases and J by 4 bases, leaving 13 bases between them. DNA for the CDR3: TGTGCCAGCAGCCAAGACCCCGGGAGAAGGTACGAGCAGTACTTC. Residues: CASSQDPGRRYEQYF.

The V call is TRBV19, the J call TRBJ1-1; the match to TRBD1 covers 7 bases. Germline lookup yields CDR1 LNHDA and CDR2 SQIVND (reference sequence). This CDR3 has 13 residues. The trim removed 5 bases at V and 4 bases at J, leaving 4 bases unmatched. In DNA, the CDR3 is TGTGCCAGTAGTCTGACAGGGTCCACTGAAGCTTTCTTT. Protein: CASSLTGSTEAFF.

The rearrangement links TRBV23-1 to TRBJ1-5, with D possibly matching TRBD1 (5 bases). TRBV23-1 belongs to the ORF category, with a function that is uncertain. This CDR3 spans 16 amino acids. Trimming shortened V by 1 base and J by 2 bases, and 12 bases separated the two germline ends. CDR3 in amino acids: CASSQWLVGRNQPQHF. CDR3 DNA sequence: TGCGCCAGCAGTCAATGGTTAGTGGGGCGCAATCAGCCCCAGCATTTT.

The chain has TRBV5-1 and TRBJ2-1; 8 bases are a match to TRBD2. This CDR3 region has 15 residues. CDR1 and CDR2 from the germline V gene are SGHRS and YFSETQ. V lost 2 bases to trimming and J lost 1 base; unmatched junction nucleotides: 2. CDR3 bases: TGCGCCAGCAGCTTCGGGGGGGCGTCCTACAATGAGCAGTTCTTC. It yields the protein CASSFGGASYNEQFF.

The chain couples TRBV29-1 to TRBJ1-5; 8 nucleotides line up with TRBD1. With 4 bases clipped from V and 4 bases from J, the junction kept 3 bases outside the gene matches. This CDR3 is 13 amino acids long. The germline gives CDR1 SQVTM, CDR2 ANQGSEA. DNA of the CDR3: TGCAGCGTTGGACAGGGGCAAAATCAGCCCCAGCATTTT. This encodes CSVGQGQNQPQHF.

The CDR3 DNA follows: TGTGCCTGGAGTGCCGGGATCTTTGGAAACACCATATATTTT. It is translated as CAWSAGIFGNTIYF. The gene calls are TRBV30 and TRBJ1-3, with D hard to call. With 1 base removed from V and 3 bases from J, the gap between germline ends came to 10 bases. Germline V gives CDR1 GTSNPN, CDR2 SVGIG (reference sequence). CDR3 length: 14 amino acids.

The chain uses TRBV4-1 and TRBJ1-6; the D gene is possibly TRBD1 (6 bases). V shed 4 bases and J shed 9 bases, with 16 bases lying between them. CDR1 is MGHRA, CDR2 YSYEKL, per germline. The CDR3 has 15 residues. The CDR3 nucleotides are TGCGCCAGCAGCCTTTCAGACAGGTCGGGTTCACCCCTCCACTTT. This gives the protein CASSLSDRSGSPLHF.

The DNA of the CDR3 is TGTGCCAGCAGCCTAGATGAGCTGATAACTAGCACAGATACGCAGTATTTT. It is translated as CASSLDELITSTDTQYF. This rearrangement joins TRBV6-2 or TRBV6-3 to TRBJ2-3; no firm D call. In germline, CDR1 is MNHEY, CDR2 SVGEGT. The CDR3 length is 17 residues. The V end was cut by 6 bases, the J end by 0 bases, with 19 bases between.

The rearrangement joins TRBV7-2 to TRBJ1-6; 8 bases are a match to TRBD1. The CDR3 has 14 amino acids. Germline V gene lookup returns CDR1 SGHTA and CDR2 FQGNSA. The J segment lost 9 bases and the V segment lost 4 bases, leaving 5 bases of the junction unmatched. As DNA, the CDR3 is TGTGCCAGCAGCTACGGACAGGGTGGTTCACCCCTCCACTTT. It is translated as CASSYGQGGSPLHF.

This clone was detected only once. The genes are TRBV11-2 and TRBJ2-7; 11 positions agree with TRBD2. J gave up 4 bases and V 3 bases, and 5 bases lay outside the gene matches. The germline CDR1 and CDR2 sequences are SGHAT and FQNNGV. This CDR3 is 15 amino acids long. CDR3 region: CASSLGTSGSYEQYF. The CDR3 DNA sequence: TGTGCCAGCAGCTTGGGGACTAGCGGCAGTTACGAGCAGTACTTC.

V is TRBV2 and J is TRBJ1-4, with TRBD1 identical over 9 bases. This CDR3 has 13 amino acids. V lost 10 bases to trimming and J lost 7 bases; unmatched junction nucleotides: 7. Germline CDR1 is SNHLY and CDR2 is FYNNEI. This CDR3 reads CATRQGEGEKLFF. The CDR3 DNA reads as TGTGCCACCCGACAGGGGGAGGGTGAAAAACTGTTTTTT.

The chain joins TRBV5-1 to TRBJ1-3, with a weak D call TRBD1 (5 bases). Germline V gene data show CDR1 as SGHRS and CDR2 as YFSETQ. This CDR3 spans 14 amino acids. Trimming pared 0 bases from V and 1 base from J, leaving 5 bases between. CDR3 region: CASSLGQSGNTIYF. The CDR3 region has the DNA TGCGCCAGCAGCTTGGGACAGTCTGGAAACACCATATATTTT.

The J gene is TRBJ2-3, the V gene TRBV11-2; TRBD2 agrees at 7 bases. Germline CDR1 SGHAT, CDR2 FQNNGV. This CDR3 is 14 amino acids long. V lost 1 base and J lost 7; bases outside the gene matches: 5. The CDR3 nucleotides read TGTGCCAGCAGCTTAGGGCGGGGGACGTATACGCAGTATTTT. It encodes CASSLGRGTYTQYF.

V usage is TRBV5-1 and J usage is TRBJ2-5; 8 nucleotides line up with TRBD1. Germline loops: CDR1 SGHRS, CDR2 YFSETQ. This CDR3 contains 15 residues. V shed 3 bases, J shed 7 bases, and the junction held 11 bases outside the gene matches. The CDR3 sequence: CASSSTDRAAGTQYF. Here the CDR3 DNA reads TGCGCCAGCAGCTCTACGGACAGGGCCGCCGGGACCCAGTACTTC. The variable domain in full, completed from reference TRBV5-1 and TRBJ2-5, reads KAGVTQTPRYLIKTRGQQVTLSCSPISGHRSVSWYQQTPGQGLQFLFEYFSETQRNKGNFPGRFSGRQFSNSRSEMNVSTLELGDSALYLCASSSTDRAAGTQYFGPGTRLLVL.